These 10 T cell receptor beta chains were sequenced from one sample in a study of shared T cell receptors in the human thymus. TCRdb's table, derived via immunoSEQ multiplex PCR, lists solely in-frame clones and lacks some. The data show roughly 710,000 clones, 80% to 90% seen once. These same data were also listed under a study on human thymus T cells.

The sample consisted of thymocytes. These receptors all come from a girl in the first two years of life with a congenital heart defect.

The CDR3 region has the DNA TGTGCCAGCAGCGGAGGCGGGGGAAGCCAAGAGACCCAGTACTTC. This encodes CASSGGGGSQETQYF. The chain recombines TRBV9 with TRBJ2-5; 7 nucleotides align to TRBD2. The germline V gene encodes CDR1 SGDLS and CDR2 YYNGEE. CDR3 length: 15 residues. The V gene end was trimmed by 3 bases and the J gene end by 1 base; junction bases not matched to a gene: 6. The variable domain in full, completed from reference TRBV9 and TRBJ2-5, reads DSGVTQTPKHLITATGQRVTLRCSPRSGDLSVYWYQQSLDQGLQFLIQYYNGEERAKGNILERFSAQQFPDLHSELNLSSLELGDSALYFCASSGGGGSQETQYFGPGTRLLVL.

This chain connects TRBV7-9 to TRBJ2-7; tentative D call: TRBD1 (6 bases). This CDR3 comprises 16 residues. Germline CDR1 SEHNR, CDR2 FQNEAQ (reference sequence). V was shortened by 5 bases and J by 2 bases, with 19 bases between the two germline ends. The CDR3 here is CASSLTMTGAAYEQYF. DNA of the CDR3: TGTGCCAGCAGCCTTACCATGACAGGCGCTGCCTACGAGCAGTACTTC.

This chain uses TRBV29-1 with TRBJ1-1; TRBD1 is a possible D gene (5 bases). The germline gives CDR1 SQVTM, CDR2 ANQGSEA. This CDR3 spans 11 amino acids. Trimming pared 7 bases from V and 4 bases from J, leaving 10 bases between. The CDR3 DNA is TGCAGCGCGCAGGGTGGCACTGAAGCTTTCTTT. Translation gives CSAQGGTEAFF.

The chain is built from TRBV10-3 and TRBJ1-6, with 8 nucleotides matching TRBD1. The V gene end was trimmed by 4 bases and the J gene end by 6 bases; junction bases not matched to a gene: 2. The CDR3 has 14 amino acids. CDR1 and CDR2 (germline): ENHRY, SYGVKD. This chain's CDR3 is CAISGDRPNSPLHF. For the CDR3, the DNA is TGTGCCATCAGTGGGGACAGGCCTAATTCACCCCTCCACTTT.

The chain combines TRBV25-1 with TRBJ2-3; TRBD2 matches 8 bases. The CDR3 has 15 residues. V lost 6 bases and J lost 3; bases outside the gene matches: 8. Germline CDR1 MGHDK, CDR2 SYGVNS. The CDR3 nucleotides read TGTGCCAGCAGCCGGGGGGGCCGGAGGACAGATACGCAGTATTTT. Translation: CASSRGGRRTDTQYF.

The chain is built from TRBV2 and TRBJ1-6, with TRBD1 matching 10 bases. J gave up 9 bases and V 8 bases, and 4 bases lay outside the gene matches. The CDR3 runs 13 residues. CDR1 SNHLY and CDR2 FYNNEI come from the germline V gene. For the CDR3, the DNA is TGTGCCAGCCGGGACAGGGGTGGTTCACCCCTCCACTTT. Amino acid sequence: CASRDRGGSPLHF.

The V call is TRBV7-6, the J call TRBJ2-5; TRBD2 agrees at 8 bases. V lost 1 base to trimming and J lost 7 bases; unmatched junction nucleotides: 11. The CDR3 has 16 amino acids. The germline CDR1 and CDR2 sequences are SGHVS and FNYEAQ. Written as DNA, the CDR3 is TGTGCCAGCAGCTTAGGGGCGACGGGGGGGCCTGGGACCCAGTACTTC. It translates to CASSLGATGGPGTQYF.

CDR3 sequence: CASSTSGTGDAYNSPLHF. CDR3 nucleotides: TGTGCCAGTAGTACCTCCGGGACAGGGGATGCCTATAATTCACCCCTCCACTTT. The chain joins TRBV19 to TRBJ1-6, with 10 bases that match TRBD1. Trimming at V came to 4 bases and at J to 2 bases, leaving 8 bases not matched to a gene. This CDR3 contains 18 residues. In germline, CDR1 is LNHDA, CDR2 SQIVND (reference sequence). The variable domain in full, completed from reference TRBV19 and TRBJ1-6, reads DGGITQSPKYLFRKEGQNVTLSCEQNLNHDAMYWYRQDPGQGLRLIYYSQIVNDFQKGDIAEGYSVSREKKESFPLTVTSAQKNPTAFYLCASSTSGTGDAYNSPLHFGNGTRLTVT.

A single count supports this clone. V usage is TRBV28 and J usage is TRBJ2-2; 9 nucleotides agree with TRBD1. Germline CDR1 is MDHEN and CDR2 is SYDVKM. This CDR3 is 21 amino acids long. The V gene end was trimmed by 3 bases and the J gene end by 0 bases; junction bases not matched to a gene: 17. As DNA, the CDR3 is TGTGCCAGCAGTTTTACGAAAGGGACAGGGCCCCCTACACCGAACACCGGGGAGCTGTTTTTT. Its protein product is CASSFTKGTGPPTPNTGELFF.

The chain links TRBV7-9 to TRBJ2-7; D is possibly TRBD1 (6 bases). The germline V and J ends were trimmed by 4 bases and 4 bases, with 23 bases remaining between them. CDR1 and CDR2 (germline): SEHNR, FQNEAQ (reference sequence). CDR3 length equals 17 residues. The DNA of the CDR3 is TGTGCCAGCAGCTCAGCTAGGGGGAAGGAACCCCCTTACGAGCAGTACTTC. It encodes CASSSARGKEPPYEQYF. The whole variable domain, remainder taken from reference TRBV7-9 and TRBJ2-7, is DTGVSQNPRHKITKRGQNVTFRCDPISEHNRLYWYRQTLGQGPEFLTYFQNEAQLEKSRLLSDRFSAERPKGSFSTLEIQRTEQGDSAMYLCASSSARGKEPPYEQYFGPGTRLTVT.